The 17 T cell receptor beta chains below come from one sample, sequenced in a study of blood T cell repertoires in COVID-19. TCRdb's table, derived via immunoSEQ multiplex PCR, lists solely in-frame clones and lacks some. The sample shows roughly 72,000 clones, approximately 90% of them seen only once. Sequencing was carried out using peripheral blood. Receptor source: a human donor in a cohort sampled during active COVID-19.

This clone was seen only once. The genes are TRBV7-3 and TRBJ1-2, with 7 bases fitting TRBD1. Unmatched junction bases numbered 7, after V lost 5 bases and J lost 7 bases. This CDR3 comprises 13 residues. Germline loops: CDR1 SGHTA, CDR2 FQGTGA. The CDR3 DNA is TGTGCCAGCAGCACCGACAGGGATAGTGGCTACACCTTC. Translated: CASSTDRDSGYTF.

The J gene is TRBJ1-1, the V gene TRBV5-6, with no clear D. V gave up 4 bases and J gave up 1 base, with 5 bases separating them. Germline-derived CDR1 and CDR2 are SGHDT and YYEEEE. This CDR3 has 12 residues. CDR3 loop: CASSLWNTEAFF. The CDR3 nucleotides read TGTGCCAGCAGCCTGTGGAACACTGAAGCTTTCTTT.

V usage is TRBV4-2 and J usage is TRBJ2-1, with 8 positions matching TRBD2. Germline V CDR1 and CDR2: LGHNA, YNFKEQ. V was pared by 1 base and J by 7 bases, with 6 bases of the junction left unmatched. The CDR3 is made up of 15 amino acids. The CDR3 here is CASSQVTSVVNEQFF. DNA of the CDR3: TGTGCCAGCAGCCAAGTGACTAGCGTGGTGAATGAGCAGTTCTTC.

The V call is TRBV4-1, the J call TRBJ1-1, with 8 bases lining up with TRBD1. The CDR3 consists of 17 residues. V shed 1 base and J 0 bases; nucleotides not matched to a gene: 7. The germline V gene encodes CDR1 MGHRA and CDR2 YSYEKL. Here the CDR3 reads CASSQGRQGRLNTEAFF. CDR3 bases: TGCGCCAGCAGCCAAGGGAGACAGGGGCGGTTGAACACTGAAGCTTTCTTT.

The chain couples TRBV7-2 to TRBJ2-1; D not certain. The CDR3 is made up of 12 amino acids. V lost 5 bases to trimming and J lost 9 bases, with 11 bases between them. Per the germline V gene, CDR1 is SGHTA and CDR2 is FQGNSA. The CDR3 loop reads CASSPDLGEQFF. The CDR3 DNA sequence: TGTGCCAGCAGCCCAGACCTAGGTGAGCAGTTCTTC.

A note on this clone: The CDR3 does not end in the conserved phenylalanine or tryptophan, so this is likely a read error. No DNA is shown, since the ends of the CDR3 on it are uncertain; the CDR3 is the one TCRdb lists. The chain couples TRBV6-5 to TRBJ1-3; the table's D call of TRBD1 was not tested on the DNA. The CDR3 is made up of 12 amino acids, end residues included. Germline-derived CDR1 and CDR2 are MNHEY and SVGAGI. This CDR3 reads CASRDLGTVGFV.

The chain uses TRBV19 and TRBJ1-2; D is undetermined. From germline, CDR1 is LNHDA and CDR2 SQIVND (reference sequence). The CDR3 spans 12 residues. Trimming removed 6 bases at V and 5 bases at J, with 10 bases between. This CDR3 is CASRSGFYGYTF. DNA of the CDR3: TGTGCCAGTAGGTCGGGGTTTTATGGCTACACCTTC.

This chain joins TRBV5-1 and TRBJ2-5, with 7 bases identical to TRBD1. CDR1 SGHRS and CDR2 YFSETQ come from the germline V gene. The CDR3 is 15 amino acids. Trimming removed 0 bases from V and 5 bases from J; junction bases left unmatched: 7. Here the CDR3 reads CASSLEGADQETQYF. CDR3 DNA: TGCGCCAGCAGCTTGGAGGGGGCAGATCAGGAGACCCAGTACTTC.

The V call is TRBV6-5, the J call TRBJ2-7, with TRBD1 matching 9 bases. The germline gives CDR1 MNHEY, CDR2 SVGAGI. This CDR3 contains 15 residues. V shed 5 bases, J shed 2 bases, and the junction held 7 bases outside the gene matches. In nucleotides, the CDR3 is TGTGCCAGCAGTAGACCCGGGACAGGGCCCTACGAGCAGTACTTC. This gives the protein CASSRPGTGPYEQYF.

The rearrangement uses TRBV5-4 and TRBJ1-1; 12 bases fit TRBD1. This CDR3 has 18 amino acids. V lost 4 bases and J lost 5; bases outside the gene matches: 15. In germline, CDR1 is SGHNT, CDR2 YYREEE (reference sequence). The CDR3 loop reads CASSLGGDRGRLRTEAFF. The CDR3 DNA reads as TGTGCCAGCAGCCTGGGGGGGGACAGGGGGCGCTTGAGAACTGAAGCTTTCTTT.

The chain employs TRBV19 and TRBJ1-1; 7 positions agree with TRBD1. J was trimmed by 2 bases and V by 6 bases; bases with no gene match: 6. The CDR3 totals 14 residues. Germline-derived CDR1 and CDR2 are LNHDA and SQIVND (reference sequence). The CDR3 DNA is TGTGCCAGTAGCGTCCGACAGGGCAACACTGAAGCTTTCTTT. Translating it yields CASSVRQGNTEAFF.

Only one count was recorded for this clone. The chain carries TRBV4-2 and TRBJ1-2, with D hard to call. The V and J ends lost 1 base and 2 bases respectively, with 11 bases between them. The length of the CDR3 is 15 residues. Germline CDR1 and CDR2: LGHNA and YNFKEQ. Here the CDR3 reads CASSQVSSQNYGYTF. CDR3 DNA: TGTGCCAGCAGCCAAGTATCCAGTCAGAACTATGGCTACACCTTC.

CDR3 sequence: CASSRTGEDYEQYF. The DNA of the CDR3 is TGCGCCAGCAGTAGGACAGGGGAGGACTACGAGCAGTACTTC. This chain links TRBV10-1 with TRBJ2-7, with TRBD1 matching over 9 bases. Germline trimming cut 5 bases from V and 3 bases from J; bases unmatched to any gene: 5. CDR1 and CDR2 (germline): WNHNN, SYGVQD (reference sequence). This CDR3 region has 14 residues.

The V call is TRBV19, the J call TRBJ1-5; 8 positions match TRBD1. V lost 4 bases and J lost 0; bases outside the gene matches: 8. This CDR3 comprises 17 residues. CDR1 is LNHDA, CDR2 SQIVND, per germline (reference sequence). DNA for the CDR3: TGTGCCAGTAGTACAACAGGGACAGGTTATAGCAATCAGCCCCAGCATTTT. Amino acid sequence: CASSTTGTGYSNQPQHF.

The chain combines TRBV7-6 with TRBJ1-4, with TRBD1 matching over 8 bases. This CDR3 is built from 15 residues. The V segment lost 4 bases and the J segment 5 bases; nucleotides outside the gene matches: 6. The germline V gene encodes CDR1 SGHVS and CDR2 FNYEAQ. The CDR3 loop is CASSSGQGRNEKLFF. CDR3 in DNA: TGTGCCAGCAGCTCCGGACAGGGACGAAATGAAAAACTGTTTTTT.

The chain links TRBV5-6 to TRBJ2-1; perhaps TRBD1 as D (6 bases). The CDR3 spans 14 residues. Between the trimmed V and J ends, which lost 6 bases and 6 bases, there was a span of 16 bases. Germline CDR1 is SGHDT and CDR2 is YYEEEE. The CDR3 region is CASKWEQGSNEQFF. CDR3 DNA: TGTGCCAGCAAGTGGGAGCAGGGGAGCAATGAGCAGTTCTTC.

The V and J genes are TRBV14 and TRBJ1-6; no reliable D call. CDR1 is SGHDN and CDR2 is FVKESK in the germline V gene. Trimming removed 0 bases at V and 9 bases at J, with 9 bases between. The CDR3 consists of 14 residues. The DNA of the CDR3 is TGTGCCAGCAGCCAAGAGTATCCCCCTTCACCCCTCCACTTT. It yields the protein CASSQEYPPSPLHF.